This T cell receptor (beta chain) was sequenced for a study of blood T cells in healthy people across ages. Study observations and caveats: While age rose, TCR beta diversity per million T cells dropped in a roughly linear way. Diversity estimates from one million T cells were considered underestimates.

The CDR3 is 16 amino acids. V was shortened by 4 bases and J by 3 bases, with 19 bases between the two germline ends. Germline assignment: CDR1 SEHNR and CDR2 FQNEAQ (reference sequence). The second PCR ran about 6 to 11 cycles with a sample-barcoded 5' primer and J-beta primers. MiXCR, run by TCRdb on the 5' RACE reads, gives a single entry per CDR3 protein. The data show fewer than 1,000,000 distinct CDR3 sequences, under 55% seen once. This clonotype was seen repeatedly, ten times or more. Its antigen remains unknown. The J gene is TRBJ2-7, the V gene TRBV7-9, with D perhaps TRBD1 (6 bases). The TCR was taken from a man aged 55 to 70 in good health. Specimen: blood. The CDR3 loop reads CASSSAKTGFGYEQYF. The CDR3 DNA reads as TGTGCCAGCAGCTCCGCAAAAACAGGGTTTGGCTACGAGCAGTACTTC.